These 10 T cell receptor beta chains were sequenced from one sample in a study of CD8+ T cells in alopecia areata. Isolated RNA was reverse transcribed into cDNA used as the sequencing template. Clones were sequenced by immunoSEQ multiplex PCR, and TCRdb holds only the in-frame ones, with some missing. The sample shows about 64,000 clones, around 44% of them seen only once. Specimen: NKG2D-low CD8+ T cells sorted from blood. The receptors shown here come from a human donor with alopecia areata.

This clone was picked up a small number of times. The chain is built from TRBV29-1 and TRBJ2-5; TRBD2 matches 11 bases. There are 17 residues in the CDR3. Trimming at V came to 1 base and at J to 2 bases, leaving 9 bases not matched to a gene. Per the germline V gene, CDR1 is SQVTM and CDR2 is ANQGSEA. CDR3 amino acids: CSVEGRLAGGWQETQYF. The DNA of the CDR3 is TGCAGCGTTGAAGGGCGGTTAGCGGGAGGGTGGCAAGAGACCCAGTACTTC.

V is TRBV5-1 and J is TRBJ2-1; D might be TRBD1 or TRBD2, each matching 6 bases. This CDR3 has 15 amino acids. Germline V CDR1 and CDR2: SGHRS, YFSETQ. Trimming left V 6 bases short and J 0 bases short, with 13 bases between. The CDR3 is CASTGGGGSYNEQFF. CDR3 sequence (DNA): TGCGCCAGCACCGGGGGCGGAGGCTCCTACAATGAGCAGTTCTTC.

V usage is TRBV13 and J usage is TRBJ2-1; unclear D gene. V shed 5 bases and J shed 5 bases, with 19 bases lying between them. The CDR3 loop spans 16 amino acids. Germline CDR1 reads PRHDT; CDR2 reads FYEKMQ (reference sequence). The CDR3 nucleotides are TGTGCCAGCAGCCCCGCCTTGGCAGGCCGCGACAATGAGCAGTTCTTC. Residues: CASSPALAGRDNEQFF.

Worth noting for this clone: The junction does not match germline at one end; this may be a read error. The genes are TRBV3-1 (or the pseudogene TRBV3-2) and TRBJ2-5; D not resolved. Germline CDR1 LGHDT, CDR2 YNNKEL (reference sequence). CDR3 length: 8 residues. The CDR3 nucleotides are TGTGCCCGCAGCCATGGGTACTTC. It specifies CARSHGYF.

CDR3 in amino acids: CASSLGIIGTVRDTQYF. CDR3 bases: TGTGCCAGCAGCCTCGGGATTATTGGCACGGTACGGGATACGCAGTATTTT. The V call is TRBV13, the J call TRBJ2-3; D might be TRBD2 (5 bases). This CDR3 has 17 residues. V was pared by 5 bases and J by 6 bases, with 24 bases between. CDR1 and CDR2 (germline): PRHDT, FYEKMQ (reference sequence).

V usage is TRBV6-5 and J usage is TRBJ2-3; the D gene is possibly TRBD2 (6 bases). Germline V CDR1 and CDR2: MNHEY, SVGAGI. The CDR3 is 12 amino acids. V was cut by 6 bases and J by 5 bases, with 9 bases left in between. The DNA of the CDR3 is TGTGCCAGCAGCCCGGAGGGAGATACGCAGTATTTT. Translated, it gives CASSPEGDTQYF.

By sample fraction, this clone is medium-sized. V is TRBV7-2 and J is TRBJ2-7; possible D gene TRBD2, 6 bases. Germline loops: CDR1 SGHTA, CDR2 FQGNSA. With 3 bases removed from V and 0 bases from J, the gap between germline ends came to 12 bases. The CDR3 is 15 residues long. Written as DNA, the CDR3 is TGTGCCAGCAGCTTCCGGGACTTTGGCTCCTACGAGCAGTACTTC. Amino acids: CASSFRDFGSYEQYF.

This sequence joins TRBV7-8 and TRBJ2-3; 9 bases fit TRBD2. V gave up 5 bases and J gave up 6 bases; unmatched junction bases: 9. The CDR3 sequence is 15 residues long. The germline gives CDR1 SGHVS, CDR2 FQNEAQ. The CDR3 nucleotides are TGTGCCAGCAGCCCTGGGCGCGGGAGGGCCGATACGCAGTATTTT. This translates into CASSPGRGRADTQYF.

The chain joins TRBV7-3 to TRBJ2-3; D is unclear. CDR3 length equals 14 residues. CDR1 and CDR2 from the germline V gene are SGHTA and FQGTGA. Trimming took off 4 bases at V and 4 bases at J, with 12 bases between the two ends. The CDR3, as DNA: TGTGCCAGCAGCTCTTCAGGTCGTTCAGATACGCAGTATTTT. Translated, it gives CASSSSGRSDTQYF.

This chain joins TRBV13 and TRBJ2-3; D gene uncertain. Trimming left V 8 bases short and J 0 bases short, with 12 bases between. Germline V lookup: CDR1 PRHDT, CDR2 FYEKMQ (reference sequence). The CDR3 runs to 14 residues. The CDR3 bases are TGTGCCAGCTCCAGCGCTTCTAGCACAGATACGCAGTATTTT. Its translation: CASSSASSTDTQYF.